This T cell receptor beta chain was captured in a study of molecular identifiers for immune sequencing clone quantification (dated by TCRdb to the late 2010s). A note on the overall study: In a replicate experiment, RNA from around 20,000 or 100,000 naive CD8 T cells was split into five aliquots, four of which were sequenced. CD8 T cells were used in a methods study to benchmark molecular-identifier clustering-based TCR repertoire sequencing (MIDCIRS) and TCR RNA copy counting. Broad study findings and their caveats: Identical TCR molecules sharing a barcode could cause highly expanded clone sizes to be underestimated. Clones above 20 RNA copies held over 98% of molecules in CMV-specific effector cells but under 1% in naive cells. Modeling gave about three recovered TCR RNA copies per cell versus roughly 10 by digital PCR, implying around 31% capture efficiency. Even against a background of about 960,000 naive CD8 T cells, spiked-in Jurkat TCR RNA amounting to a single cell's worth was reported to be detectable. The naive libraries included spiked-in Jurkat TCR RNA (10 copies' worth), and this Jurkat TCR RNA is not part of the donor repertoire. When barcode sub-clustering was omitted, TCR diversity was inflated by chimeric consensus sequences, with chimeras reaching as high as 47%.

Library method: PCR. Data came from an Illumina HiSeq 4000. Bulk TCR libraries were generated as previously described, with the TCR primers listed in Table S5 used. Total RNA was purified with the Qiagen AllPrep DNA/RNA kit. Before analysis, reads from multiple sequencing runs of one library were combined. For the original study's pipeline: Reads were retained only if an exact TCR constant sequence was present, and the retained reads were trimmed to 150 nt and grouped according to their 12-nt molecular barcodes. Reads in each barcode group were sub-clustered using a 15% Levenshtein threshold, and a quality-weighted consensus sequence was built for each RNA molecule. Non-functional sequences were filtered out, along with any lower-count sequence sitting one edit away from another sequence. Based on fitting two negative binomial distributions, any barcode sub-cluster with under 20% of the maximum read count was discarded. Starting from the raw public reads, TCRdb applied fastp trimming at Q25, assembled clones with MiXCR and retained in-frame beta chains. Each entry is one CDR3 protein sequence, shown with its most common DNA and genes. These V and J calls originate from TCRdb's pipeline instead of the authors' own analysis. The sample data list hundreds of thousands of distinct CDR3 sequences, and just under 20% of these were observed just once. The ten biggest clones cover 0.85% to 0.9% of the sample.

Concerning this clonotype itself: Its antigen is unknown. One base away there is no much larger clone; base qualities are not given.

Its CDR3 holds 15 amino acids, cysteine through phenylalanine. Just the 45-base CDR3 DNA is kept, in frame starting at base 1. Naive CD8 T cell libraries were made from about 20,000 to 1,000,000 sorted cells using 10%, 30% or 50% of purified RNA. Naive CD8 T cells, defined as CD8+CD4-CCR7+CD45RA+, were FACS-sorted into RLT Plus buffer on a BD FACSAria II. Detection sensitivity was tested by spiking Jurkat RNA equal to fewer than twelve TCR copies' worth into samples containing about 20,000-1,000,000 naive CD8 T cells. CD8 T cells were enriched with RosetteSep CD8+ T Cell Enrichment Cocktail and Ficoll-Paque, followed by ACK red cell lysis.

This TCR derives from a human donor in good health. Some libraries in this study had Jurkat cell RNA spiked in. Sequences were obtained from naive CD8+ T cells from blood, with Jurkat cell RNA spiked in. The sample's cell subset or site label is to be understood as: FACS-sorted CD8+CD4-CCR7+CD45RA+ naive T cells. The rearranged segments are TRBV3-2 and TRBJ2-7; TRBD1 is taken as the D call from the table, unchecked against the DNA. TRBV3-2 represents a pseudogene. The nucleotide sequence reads TGTGCCAGCAGCCAGGGCCGCCCGGGTGCCTACGAGCAGTACTTC. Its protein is CASSQGRPGAYEQYF.